Described below is a single TCR beta chain sequence and its context. The antigen it binds to is not known. Base qualities are not at hand, and no much larger clone is one base apart. Its CDR3 holds 18 amino acids, cysteine through phenylalanine. Only the CDR3 portion is preserved as DNA: 54 bases, with reading frame beginning at the first base. Trimming removed 5 bases from V and 6 bases from J, leaving 25 bases between the germline ends. CDR1 PRHDT and CDR2 FYEKMQ were looked up in the germline V gene (reference sequence). The library was prepared using the immunoSEQ multiplex PCR assay. The source is immuneACCESS, and TCRdb retained only in-frame sequences with V and J called. Part of the clones is not carried over; for the studies checked, unresolved V genes explain less than half of this, and the remainder is unexplained. This sample is represented by more than 70,000 clones; 91% of them were singletons. The ten largest clones represent around 1.7% of the sample.

This sample is drawn from a study of T cell changes during pregnancy in multiple sclerosis (dated 2019 in TCRdb). The study in broad terms: The study looked at changes in the T cell repertoire across pregnancy in women with multiple sclerosis.

The receptor comes from a female donor in good health, enrolled as a control in a pregnancy study. The specimen was peripheral blood, collected after pregnancy. This chain is built from TRBV13 and TRBJ2-2; the D region possibly corresponds to TRBD1 (5 bases align). The bases are TGTGCCAGCAGCGTCCTCCCAGGGTTCGGCGGTTCTCCCGGGGAGCTGTTTTTT. It is translated as CASSVLPGFGGSPGELFF.